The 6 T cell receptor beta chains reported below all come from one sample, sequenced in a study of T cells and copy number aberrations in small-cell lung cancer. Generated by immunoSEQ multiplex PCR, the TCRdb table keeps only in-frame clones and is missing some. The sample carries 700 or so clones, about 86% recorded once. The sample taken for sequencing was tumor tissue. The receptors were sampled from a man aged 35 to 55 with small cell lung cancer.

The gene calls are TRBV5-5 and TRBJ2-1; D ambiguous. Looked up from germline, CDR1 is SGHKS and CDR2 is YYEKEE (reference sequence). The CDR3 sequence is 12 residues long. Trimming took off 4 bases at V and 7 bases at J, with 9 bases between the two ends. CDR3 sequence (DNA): TGTGCCAGCAGCCTAGGGTGGAATGAGCAGTTCTTC. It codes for CASSLGWNEQFF. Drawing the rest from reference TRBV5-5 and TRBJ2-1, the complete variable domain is DAGVTQSPTHLIKTRGQQVTLRCSPISGHKSVSWYQQVLGQGPQFIFQYYEKEERGRGNFPDRFSARQFPNYSSELNVNALLLGDSALYLCASSLGWNEQFFGPGTRLTVL.

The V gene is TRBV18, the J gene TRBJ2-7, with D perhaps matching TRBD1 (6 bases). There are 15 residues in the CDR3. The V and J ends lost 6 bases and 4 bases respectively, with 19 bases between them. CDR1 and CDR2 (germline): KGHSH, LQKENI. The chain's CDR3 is CASSAAGTTFYEQYF. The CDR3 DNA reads TGTGCCAGCTCCGCTGCCGGGACAACCTTTTACGAGCAGTACTTC.

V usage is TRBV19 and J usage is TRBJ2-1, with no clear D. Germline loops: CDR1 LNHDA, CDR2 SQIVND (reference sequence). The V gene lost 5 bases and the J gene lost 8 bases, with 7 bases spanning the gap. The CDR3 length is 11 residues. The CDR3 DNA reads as TGTGCCAGTAGTCCTGGTTATGAGCAGTTCTTC. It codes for CASSPGYEQFF.

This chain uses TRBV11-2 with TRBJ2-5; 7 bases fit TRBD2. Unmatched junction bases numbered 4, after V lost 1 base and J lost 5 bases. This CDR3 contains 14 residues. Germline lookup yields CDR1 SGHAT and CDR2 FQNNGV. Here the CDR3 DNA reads TGTGCCAGCAGCTTAGGGGGGGGGTTGGAGACCCAGTACTTC. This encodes CASSLGGGLETQYF.

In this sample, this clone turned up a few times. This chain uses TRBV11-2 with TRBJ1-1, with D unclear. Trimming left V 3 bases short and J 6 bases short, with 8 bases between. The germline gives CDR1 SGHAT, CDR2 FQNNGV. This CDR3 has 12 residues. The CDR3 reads CASSFGGPEAFF. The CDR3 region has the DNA TGTGCCAGCAGCTTCGGCGGACCTGAAGCTTTCTTT.

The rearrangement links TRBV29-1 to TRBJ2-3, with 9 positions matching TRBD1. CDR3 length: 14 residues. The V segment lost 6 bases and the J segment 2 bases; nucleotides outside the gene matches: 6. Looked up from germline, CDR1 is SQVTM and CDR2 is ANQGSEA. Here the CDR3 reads CSVAGTGHTDTQYF. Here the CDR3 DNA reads TGCAGCGTCGCCGGGACAGGGCACACAGATACGCAGTATTTT.